The present entry profiles one T cell receptor (beta chain) with its context. Unmatched junction bases numbered 9, after V lost 6 bases and J lost 5 bases. This CDR3 comprises 16 residues. Germline lookup yields CDR1 SNHLY and CDR2 FYNNEI. The diagnostic workup employed clinical symptoms, serum thyroxine, TRAb, thyroid ultrasound and orbital computed tomography. From RNA, the CDR3 regions of TCR beta chains were amplified and sequenced. After a first-round RT-PCR with HTBI primers, a second-round multiplex PCR was run. TCRdb called the multiplex PCR reads again in MiXCR, with one record for every CDR3 protein. In the table there are about 740,000 distinct CDR3 sequences, 40% of which are singletons. The data were taken from a study of Graves' ophthalmopathy and Graves' hyperthyroidism. Study in general: Samples of peripheral blood were obtained at initial diagnosis, prior to treatment of any kind.

The clonotype comes from an adult man with Graves' ophthalmopathy. Sequenced: peripheral blood. The chain combines TRBV2 with TRBJ2-5, with 13 bases lining up with TRBD2. CDR3: CASSPTGTSGTETQYF. As DNA, the CDR3 is TGTGCCAGCAGCCCGACCGGGACTAGCGGGACGGAGACCCAGTACTTC.